This TCR beta chain was retrieved from a study of blood T cell repertoires in COVID-19. The wider study: Sample material is recorded as cDNA or gDNA derived from T cells, B-cell-depleted T cells, or PBMCs.

The CDR3 extends over 13 amino acids. Trimming at V came to 7 bases and at J to 7 bases, leaving 6 bases not matched to a gene. The germline gives CDR1 MDHEN, CDR2 SYDVKM. How the authors handled the data: Reference gene primer amplification yielded estimated nucleated cell counts. Assay used: immunoSEQ multiplex PCR; TCRdb lists only in-frame clones, some missing. Clone size and V and J calls were adopted from that table, with D and trimming inferred from the DNA. The table includes about 240,000 clones, around four fifths detected once. This clonotype originated in a man aged 30 to 39 who had recovered from COVID-19. The chain couples TRBV28 to TRBJ2-1, with TRBD1 identical over 8 bases. Input material: peripheral blood. The CDR3 nucleotides read TGTGCCAGCACCGGACAGGGTTTTAATGAGCAGTTCTTC. Translation gives CASTGQGFNEQFF.